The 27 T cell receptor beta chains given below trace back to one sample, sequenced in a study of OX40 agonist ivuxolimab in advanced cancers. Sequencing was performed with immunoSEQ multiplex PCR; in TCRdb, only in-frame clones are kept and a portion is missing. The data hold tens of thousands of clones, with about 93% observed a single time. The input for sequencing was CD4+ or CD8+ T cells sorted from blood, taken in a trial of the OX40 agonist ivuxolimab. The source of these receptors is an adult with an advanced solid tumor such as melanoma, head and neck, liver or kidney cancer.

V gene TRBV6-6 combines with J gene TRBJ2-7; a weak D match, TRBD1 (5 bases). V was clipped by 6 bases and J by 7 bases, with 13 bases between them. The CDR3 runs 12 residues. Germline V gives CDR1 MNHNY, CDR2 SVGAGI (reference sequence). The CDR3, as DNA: TGTGCCAGCAGACCAATCCAGGGAGAGCAGTACTTC. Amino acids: CASRPIQGEQYF.

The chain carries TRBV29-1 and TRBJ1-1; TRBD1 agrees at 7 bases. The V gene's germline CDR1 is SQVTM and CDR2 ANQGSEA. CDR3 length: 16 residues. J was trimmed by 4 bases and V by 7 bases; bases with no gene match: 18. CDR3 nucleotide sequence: TGCAGCGCCAGGGTTCAGGGGGGTGGCTGGGGCACTGAAGCTTTCTTT. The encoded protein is CSARVQGGGWGTEAFF.

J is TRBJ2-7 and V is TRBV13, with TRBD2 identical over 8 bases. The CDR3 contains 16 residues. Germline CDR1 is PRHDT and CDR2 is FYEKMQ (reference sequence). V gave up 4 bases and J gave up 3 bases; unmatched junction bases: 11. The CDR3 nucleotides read TGTGCCAGCAGCTCCTCTTTAGCGGGACTTTTCTACGAGCAGTACTTC. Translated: CASSSSLAGLFYEQYF.

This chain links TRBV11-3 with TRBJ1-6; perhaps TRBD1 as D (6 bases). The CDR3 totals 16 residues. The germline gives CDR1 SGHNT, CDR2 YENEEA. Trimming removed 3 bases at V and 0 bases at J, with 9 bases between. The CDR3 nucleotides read TGTGCCAGCAGCTTCACAGGGAGCTCCTATAATTCACCCCTCCACTTT. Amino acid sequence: CASSFTGSSYNSPLHF.

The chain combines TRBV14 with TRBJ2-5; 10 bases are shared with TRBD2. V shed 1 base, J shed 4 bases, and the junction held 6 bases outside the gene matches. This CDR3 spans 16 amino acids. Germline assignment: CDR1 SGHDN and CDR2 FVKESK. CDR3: CASSQVRASGRETQYF. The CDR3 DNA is TGTGCCAGCAGCCAAGTCAGGGCTAGCGGGAGAGAGACCCAGTACTTC.

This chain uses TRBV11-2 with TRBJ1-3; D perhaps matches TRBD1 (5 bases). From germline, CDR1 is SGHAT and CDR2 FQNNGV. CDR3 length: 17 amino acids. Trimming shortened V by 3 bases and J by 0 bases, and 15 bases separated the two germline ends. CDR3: CASSLSGRSFSGNTIYF. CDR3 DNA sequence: TGTGCCAGCAGCTTGTCGGGACGGTCTTTCTCTGGAAACACCATATATTTT. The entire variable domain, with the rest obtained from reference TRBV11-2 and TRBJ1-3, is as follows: EAGVAQSPRYKIIEKRQSVAFWCNPISGHATLYWYQQILGQGPKLLIQFQNNGVVDDSQLPKDRFSAERLKGVDSTLKIQPAKLEDSAVYLCASSLSGRSFSGNTIYFGEGSWLTVV.

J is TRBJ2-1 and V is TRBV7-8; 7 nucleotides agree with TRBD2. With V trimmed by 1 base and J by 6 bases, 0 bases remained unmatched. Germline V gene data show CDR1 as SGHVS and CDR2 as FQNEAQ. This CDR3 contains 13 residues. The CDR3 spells CASSLGTSNEQFF. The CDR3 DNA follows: TGTGCCAGCAGCTTAGGGACTAGCAATGAGCAGTTCTTC.

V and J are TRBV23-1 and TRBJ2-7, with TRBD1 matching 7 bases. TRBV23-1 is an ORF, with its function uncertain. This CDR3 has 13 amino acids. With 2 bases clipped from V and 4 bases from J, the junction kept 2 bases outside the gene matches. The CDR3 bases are TGCGCCAGCAGTCAAGGACAGGCTTACGAGCAGTACTTC. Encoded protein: CASSQGQAYEQYF.

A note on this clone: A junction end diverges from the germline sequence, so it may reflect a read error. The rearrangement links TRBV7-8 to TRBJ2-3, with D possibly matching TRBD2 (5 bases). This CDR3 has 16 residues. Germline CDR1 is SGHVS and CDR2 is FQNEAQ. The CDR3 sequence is CASTLLSQRTTDTQYF. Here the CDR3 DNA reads TGTGCCAGCACCTTACTTTCCCAGCGGACCACAGATACGCAGTATTTT.

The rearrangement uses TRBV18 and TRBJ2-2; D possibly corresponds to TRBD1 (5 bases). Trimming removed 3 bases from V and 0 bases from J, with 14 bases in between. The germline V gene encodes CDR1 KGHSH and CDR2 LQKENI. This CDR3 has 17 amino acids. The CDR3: CASSPSGHDANTGELFF. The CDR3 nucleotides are TGTGCCAGCTCACCGTCCGGACATGATGCGAACACCGGGGAGCTGTTTTTT.

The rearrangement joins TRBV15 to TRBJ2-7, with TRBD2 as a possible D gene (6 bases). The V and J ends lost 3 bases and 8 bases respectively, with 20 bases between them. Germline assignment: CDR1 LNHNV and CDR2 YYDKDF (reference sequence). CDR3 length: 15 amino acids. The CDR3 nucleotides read TGTGCCACCAGCAGGGCCGGCGGGGTAGGGTATCAGCAGTACTTC. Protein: CATSRAGGVGYQQYF.

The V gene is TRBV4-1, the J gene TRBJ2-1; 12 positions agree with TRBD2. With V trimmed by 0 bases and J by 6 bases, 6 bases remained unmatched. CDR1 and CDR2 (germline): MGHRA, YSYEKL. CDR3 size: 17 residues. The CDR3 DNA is TGCGCCAGCAGCCAAGATGTCGGACTAGCGGGAAGCAATGAGCAGTTCTTC. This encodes CASSQDVGLAGSNEQFF.

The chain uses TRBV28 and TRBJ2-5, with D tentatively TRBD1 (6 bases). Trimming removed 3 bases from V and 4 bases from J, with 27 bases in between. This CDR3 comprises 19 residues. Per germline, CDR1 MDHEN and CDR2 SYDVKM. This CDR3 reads CASSFFGRVGTSLGETQYF. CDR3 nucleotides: TGTGCCAGCAGTTTTTTTGGCAGGGTCGGGACATCACTAGGAGAGACCCAGTACTTC.

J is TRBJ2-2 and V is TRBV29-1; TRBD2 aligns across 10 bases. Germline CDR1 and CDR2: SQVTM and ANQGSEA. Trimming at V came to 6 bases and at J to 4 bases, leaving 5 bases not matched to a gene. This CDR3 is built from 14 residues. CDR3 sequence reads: CSVASGRVTGELFF. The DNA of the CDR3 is TGCAGCGTGGCTAGCGGGAGAGTCACCGGGGAGCTGTTTTTT.

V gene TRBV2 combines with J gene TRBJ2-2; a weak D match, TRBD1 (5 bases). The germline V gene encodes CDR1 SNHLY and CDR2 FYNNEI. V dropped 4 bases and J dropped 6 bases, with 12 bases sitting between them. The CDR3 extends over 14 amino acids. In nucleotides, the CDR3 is TGTGCCAGCAGTGTTCAGGGTACGGCCGGGGAGCTGTTTTTT. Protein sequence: CASSVQGTAGELFF.

The CDR3 DNA is TGTGCCAGCAGCTTAGGGCAGGCCAACGAGCAGTACTTC. It specifies CASSLGQANEQYF. The chain is built from TRBV7-2 and TRBJ2-7; D ambiguous. Trimming cost V 1 base and J 5 bases, with 9 bases left between them. From germline, CDR1 is SGHTA and CDR2 FQGNSA. The CDR3 is made up of 13 amino acids.

DNA for the CDR3: TGTGCCAGCAGTGATCATGGAGTAGCGGGGGCAGAGACCCAGTACTTC. Translation gives CASSDHGVAGAETQYF. The chain links TRBV25-1 to TRBJ2-5; TRBD2 aligns across 9 bases. The V gene's germline CDR1 is MGHDK and CDR2 SYGVNS. V gave up 3 bases and J gave up 4 bases; unmatched junction bases: 9. The CDR3 consists of 16 residues.

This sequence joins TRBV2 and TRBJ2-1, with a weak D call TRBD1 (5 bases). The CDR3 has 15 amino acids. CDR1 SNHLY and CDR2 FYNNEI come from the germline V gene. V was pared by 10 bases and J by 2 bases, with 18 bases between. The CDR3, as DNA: TGTGCCACCACGCTGGGGCTCGGTCCCTACAATGAGCAGTTCTTC. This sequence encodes CATTLGLGPYNEQFF.

CDR3 amino acids: CASRETGELFF. The CDR3 DNA is TGTGCCAGCAGGGAGACCGGGGAGCTGTTTTTT. This chain connects TRBV5-8 to TRBJ2-2; D not resolved. Per the germline V gene, CDR1 is SGHTS and CDR2 is YDEGEE. The CDR3 is made up of 11 amino acids. V lost 5 bases to trimming and J lost 5 bases, with 4 bases between them.

The CDR3 spells CASSRTTSYNEQFF. The CDR3, as DNA: TGTGCCAGCAGTCGGACTACCTCCTACAATGAGCAGTTCTTC. The chain has TRBV7-8 and TRBJ2-1, with D maybe TRBD2 (6 bases). The length of the CDR3 is 14 residues. V gave up 6 bases and J gave up 0 bases, with 9 bases separating them. Per germline, CDR1 SGHVS and CDR2 FQNEAQ.

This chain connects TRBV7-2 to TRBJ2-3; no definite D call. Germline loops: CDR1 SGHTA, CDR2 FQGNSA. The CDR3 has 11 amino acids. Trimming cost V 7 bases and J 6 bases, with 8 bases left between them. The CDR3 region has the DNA TGTGCCAGCACCACCGGTGATACGCAGTATTTT. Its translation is CASTTGDTQYF. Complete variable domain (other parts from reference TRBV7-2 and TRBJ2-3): GAGVSQSPSNKVTEKGKDVELRCDPISGHTALYWYRQSLGQGLEFLIYFQGNSAPDKSGLPSDRFSAERTGGSVSTLTIQRTQQEDSAVYLCASTTGDTQYFGPGTRLTVL.

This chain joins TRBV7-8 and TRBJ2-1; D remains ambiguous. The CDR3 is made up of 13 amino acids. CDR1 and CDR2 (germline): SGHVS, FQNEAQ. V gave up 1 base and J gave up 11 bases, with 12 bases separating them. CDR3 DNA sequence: TGTGCCAGCAGCTTAGGAGAGGTGCTGAAGCAGTTCTTC. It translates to CASSLGEVLKQFF.

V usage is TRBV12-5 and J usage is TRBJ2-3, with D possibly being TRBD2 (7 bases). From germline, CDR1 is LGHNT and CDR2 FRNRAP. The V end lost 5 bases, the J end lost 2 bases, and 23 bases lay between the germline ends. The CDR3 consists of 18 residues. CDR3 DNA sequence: TGTGCTAGTGGTCTCTCGCGGGGGCGGGCAATGAACACAGATACGCAGTATTTT. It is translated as CASGLSRGRAMNTDTQYF.

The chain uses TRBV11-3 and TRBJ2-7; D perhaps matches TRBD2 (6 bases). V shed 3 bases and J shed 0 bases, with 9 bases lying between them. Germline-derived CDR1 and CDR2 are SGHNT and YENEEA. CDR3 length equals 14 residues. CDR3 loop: CASSFGEVSYEQYF. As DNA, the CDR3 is TGTGCCAGCAGCTTCGGGGAGGTCTCCTACGAGCAGTACTTC.

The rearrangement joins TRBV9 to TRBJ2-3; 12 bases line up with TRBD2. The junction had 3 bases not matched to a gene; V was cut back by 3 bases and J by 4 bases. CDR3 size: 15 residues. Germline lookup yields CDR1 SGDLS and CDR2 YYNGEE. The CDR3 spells CASSDLAGGPDTQYF. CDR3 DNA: TGTGCCAGCAGCGACCTAGCGGGAGGGCCAGATACGCAGTATTTT.

The CDR3 DNA reads TGTGCCAGCTCACACCTCCCCGGCCAGTTACTGAACACTGAAGCTTTCTTT. Its translation is CASSHLPGQLLNTEAFF. J is TRBJ1-1 and V is TRBV18; D ambiguous. Trimming pared 4 bases from V and 0 bases from J, leaving 18 bases between. CDR1 KGHSH and CDR2 LQKENI come from the germline V gene. The CDR3 has 17 amino acids.

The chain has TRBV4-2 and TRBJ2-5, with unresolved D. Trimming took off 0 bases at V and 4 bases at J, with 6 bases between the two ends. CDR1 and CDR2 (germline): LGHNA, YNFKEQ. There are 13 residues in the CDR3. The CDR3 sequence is CASSQDGRETQYF. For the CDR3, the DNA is TGTGCCAGCAGCCAAGATGGTCGAGAGACCCAGTACTTC.